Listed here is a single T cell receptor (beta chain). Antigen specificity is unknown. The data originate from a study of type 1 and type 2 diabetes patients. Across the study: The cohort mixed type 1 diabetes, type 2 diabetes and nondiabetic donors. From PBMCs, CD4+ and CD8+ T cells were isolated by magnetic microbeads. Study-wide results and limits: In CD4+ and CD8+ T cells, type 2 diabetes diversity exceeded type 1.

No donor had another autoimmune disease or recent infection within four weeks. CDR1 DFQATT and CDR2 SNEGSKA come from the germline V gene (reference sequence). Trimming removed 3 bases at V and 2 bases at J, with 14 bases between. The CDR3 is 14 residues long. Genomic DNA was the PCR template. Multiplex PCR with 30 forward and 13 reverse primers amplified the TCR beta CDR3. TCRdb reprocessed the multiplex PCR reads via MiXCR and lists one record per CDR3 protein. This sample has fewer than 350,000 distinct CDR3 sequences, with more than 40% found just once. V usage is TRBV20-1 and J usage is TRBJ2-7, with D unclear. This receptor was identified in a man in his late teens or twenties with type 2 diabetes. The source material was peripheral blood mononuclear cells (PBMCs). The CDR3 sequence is CSARGRESTYEQYF. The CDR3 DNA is TGCAGTGCTAGGGGAAGGGAATCGACCTACGAGCAGTACTTC.